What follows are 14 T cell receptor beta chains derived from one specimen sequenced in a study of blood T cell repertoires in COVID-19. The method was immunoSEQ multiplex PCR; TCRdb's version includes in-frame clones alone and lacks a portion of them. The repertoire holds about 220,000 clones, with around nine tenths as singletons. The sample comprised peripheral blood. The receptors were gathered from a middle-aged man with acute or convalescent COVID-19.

CDR3 in amino acids: CASSVAGSGNYNEQFF. The DNA for the CDR3 is TGTGCCAGCAGCGTAGCTGGTAGCGGGAACTACAATGAGCAGTTCTTC. The rearrangement uses TRBV9 and TRBJ2-1; 8 bases match TRBD2. Germline V gene lookup returns CDR1 SGDLS and CDR2 YYNGEE. Losses at the gene ends were 0 bases for V and 3 bases for J; bases not matched to a gene: 5. The CDR3 runs 16 residues. The full variable domain, its missing parts supplied by reference TRBV9 and TRBJ2-1, is DSGVTQTPKHLITATGQRVTLRCSPRSGDLSVYWYQQSLDQGLQFLIQYYNGEERAKGNILERFSAQQFPDLHSELNLSSLELGDSALYFCASSVAGSGNYNEQFFGPGTRLTVL.

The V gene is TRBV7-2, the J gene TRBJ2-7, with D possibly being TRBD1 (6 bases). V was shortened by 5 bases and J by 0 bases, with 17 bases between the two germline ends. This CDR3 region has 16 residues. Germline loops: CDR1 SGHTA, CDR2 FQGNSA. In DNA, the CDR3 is TGTGCCAGCAGCCTGGGGGCCCCGGACGTCTCCTACGAGCAGTACTTC. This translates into CASSLGAPDVSYEQYF.

CDR3 sequence (DNA): TGTGCTAGCGCCCAGGGCGTTTCGGTTGAGCAGTTCTTC. As protein: CASAQGVSVEQFF. The V and J genes are TRBV7-7 and TRBJ2-1; D possibly matches TRBD1 or TRBD2 (5 bases each). The CDR3 has 13 residues. Germline lookup yields CDR1 SSHAT and CDR2 FNYEAQ (reference sequence).

In nucleotides, the CDR3 is TGTGCCAGCAGTTTGGGGGCCTATACTGAAGCTTTCTTT. Protein product: CASSLGAYTEAFF. V gene TRBV12-3 or TRBV12-4 combines with J gene TRBJ1-1; D possibly corresponds to TRBD1 (6 bases). The CDR3 sequence is 13 residues long. The germline V and J ends were trimmed by 3 bases and 5 bases, with 10 bases remaining between them.

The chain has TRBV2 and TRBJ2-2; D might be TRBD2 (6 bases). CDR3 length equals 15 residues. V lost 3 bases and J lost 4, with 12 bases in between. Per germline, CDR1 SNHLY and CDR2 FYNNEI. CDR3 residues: CASSEGLITTGELFF. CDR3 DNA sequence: TGTGCCAGCAGTGAGGGACTCATTACCACCGGGGAGCTGTTTTTT. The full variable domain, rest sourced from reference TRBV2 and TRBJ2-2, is EPEVTQTPSHQVTQMGQEVILRCVPISNHLYFYWYRQILGQKVEFLVSFYNNEISEKSEIFDDQFSVERPDGSNFTLKIRSTKLEDSAMYFCASSEGLITTGELFFGEGSRLTVL.

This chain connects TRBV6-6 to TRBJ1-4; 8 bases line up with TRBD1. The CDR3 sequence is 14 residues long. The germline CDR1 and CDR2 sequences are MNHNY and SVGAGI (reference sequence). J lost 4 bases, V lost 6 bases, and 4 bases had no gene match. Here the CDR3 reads CASRTGQVNEKLFF. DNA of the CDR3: TGTGCCAGCAGGACGGGACAGGTTAATGAAAAACTGTTTTTT.

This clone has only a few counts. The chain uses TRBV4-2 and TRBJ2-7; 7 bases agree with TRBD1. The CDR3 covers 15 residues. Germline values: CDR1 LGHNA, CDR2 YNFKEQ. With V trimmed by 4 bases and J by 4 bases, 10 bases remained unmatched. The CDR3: CASSPERGGGYEQYF. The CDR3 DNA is TGTGCCAGCAGCCCCGAAAGAGGGGGCGGATACGAGCAGTACTTC.

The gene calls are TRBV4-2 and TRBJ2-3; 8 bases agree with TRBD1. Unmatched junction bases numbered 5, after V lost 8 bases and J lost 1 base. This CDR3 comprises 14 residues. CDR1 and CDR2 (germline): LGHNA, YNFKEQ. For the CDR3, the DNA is TGTGCCAGCGACGACAGGGGCGGCACAGATACGCAGTATTTT. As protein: CASDDRGGTDTQYF.

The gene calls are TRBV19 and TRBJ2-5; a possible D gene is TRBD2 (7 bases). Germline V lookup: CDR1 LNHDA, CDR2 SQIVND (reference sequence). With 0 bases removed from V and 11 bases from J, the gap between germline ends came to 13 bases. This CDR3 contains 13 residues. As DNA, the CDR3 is TGTGCCAGTAGTATAGATCGAGGGGGGGGTCAGTACTTC. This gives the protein CASSIDRGGGQYF.

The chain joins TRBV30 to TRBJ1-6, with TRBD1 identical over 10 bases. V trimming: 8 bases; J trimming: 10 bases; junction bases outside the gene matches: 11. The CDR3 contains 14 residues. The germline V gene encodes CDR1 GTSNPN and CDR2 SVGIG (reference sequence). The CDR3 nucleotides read TGTGCCCAACCGGGACAGGGGACAGGGTCACCCCTCCACTTT. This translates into CAQPGQGTGSPLHF.

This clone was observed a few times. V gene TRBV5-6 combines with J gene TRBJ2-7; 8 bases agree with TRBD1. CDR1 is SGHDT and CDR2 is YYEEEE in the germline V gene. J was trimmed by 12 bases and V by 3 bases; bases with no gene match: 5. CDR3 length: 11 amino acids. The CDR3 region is CASSWMDRVYF. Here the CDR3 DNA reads TGTGCCAGCAGCTGGATGGACAGGGTGTACTTC.

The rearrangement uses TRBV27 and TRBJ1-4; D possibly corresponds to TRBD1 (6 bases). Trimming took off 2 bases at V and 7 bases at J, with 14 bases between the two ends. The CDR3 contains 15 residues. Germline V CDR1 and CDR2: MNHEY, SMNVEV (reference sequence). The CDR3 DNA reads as TGTGCCAGCAGTTTAAGACGTGGCAGGGGTGAAAAACTGTTTTTT. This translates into CASSLRRGRGEKLFF.

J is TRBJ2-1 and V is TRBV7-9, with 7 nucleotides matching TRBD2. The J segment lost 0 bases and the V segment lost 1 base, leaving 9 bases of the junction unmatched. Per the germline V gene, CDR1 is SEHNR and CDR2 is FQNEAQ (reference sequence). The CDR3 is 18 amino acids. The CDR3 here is CASSLVSRGGSSYNEQFF. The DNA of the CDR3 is TGTGCCAGCAGCTTAGTATCCCGCGGCGGGAGCTCCTACAATGAGCAGTTCTTC.

In DNA form, the CDR3 reads TGTGCCAGCAGCGTGCGGACAGGGGCGGATTCACCCCTCCACTTT. This translates into CASSVRTGADSPLHF. This chain joins TRBV9 and TRBJ1-6; TRBD1 matches at 9 bases. V lost 2 bases to trimming and J lost 8 bases; unmatched junction nucleotides: 5. Germline values: CDR1 SGDLS, CDR2 YYNGEE. The CDR3 loop spans 15 amino acids.